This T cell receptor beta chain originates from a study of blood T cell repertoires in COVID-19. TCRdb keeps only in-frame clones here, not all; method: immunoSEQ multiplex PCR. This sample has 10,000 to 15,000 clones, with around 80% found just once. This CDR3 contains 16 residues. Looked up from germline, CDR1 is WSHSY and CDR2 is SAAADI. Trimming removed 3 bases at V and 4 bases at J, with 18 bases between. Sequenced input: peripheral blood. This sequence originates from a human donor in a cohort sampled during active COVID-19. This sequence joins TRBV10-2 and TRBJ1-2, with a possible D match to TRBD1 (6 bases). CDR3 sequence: CASSDLENRVRYGYTF. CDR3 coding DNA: TGCGCCAGCAGTGATCTTGAAAACAGGGTCCGCTATGGCTACACCTTC.